This entry is about one T cell receptor beta chain. The specificity of this receptor is unknown. There are no base qualities to consult, and no much larger clone falls within one base. This entry comes from a study of blood T cell repertoires in COVID-19 (TCRdb year 2020). For the wider study: Samples covering the acute and convalescent phases of COVID-19 were provided by collaborators in the United States, Italy and Spain. The material from the prospective study consisted of cDNA or gDNA derived from T cells, B-cell-depleted T cells, or PBMCs. The dataset comprised deeply sampled blood TCRbeta repertoires from subjects exposed to, actively infected with, or recovered from COVID-19. The repertoires were made available in a free public database intended to serve as a resource for research on the immune response to SARS-CoV-2. The samples were drawn from two sources: the first 160 participants of the ongoing ImmuneRACE study, and fewer than 1,500 subjects contributed by 6 global collaborators. Sample metadata almost always included a de-identified subject ID, COVID-19 status, age in years and sex. HLA class I and class II types, where available, came from metadata supplied by the sample provider rather than from assay-based typing. Broad study findings and their caveats: The amount of clinical and demographic metadata varied by source and participant and was provided uncurated.

The collaborating institutions used their own protocols to collect whole blood in K2EDTA tubes. For TCRbeta analysis, collaborators shipped samples as frozen whole blood, isolated PBMCs, or DNA extracted from either of those sample types. The CDR3 covers 14 residues, taking in both the cysteine and the phenylalanine. Kept here is only the CDR3 DNA, which spans 42 bases and is read in frame from base 1. V loses 4 bases at its end and J loses 12 bases; junction bases beyond the gene matches: 11. From a lookup of the germline V gene, CDR1 and CDR2 are SGHDT and YYEEEE. TCRbeta CDR3 regions were amplified from genomic DNA by means of the immunoSEQ Assay, a bias-controlled multiplex PCR. The paper's data handling went like this. The number of nucleated cells in each sample was estimated by amplification of reference gene primers within the assay. To quantify the absolute abundance of each unique TCRbeta CDR3 rearrangement, sequence reads were collapsed and filtered. For each sample, productive Simpson clonality was calculated by taking the square root of Simpson's diversity index across productive rearrangements. Sourced from immuneACCESS, this table was stored by TCRdb with only in-frame sequences that have V and J called. A share of the clones is absent; for the studies checked, an unresolved V gene accounts for under half, and the remainder has no known explanation. That table is the source of V, J and clone size, and D and trimming were worked out from the DNA. The sample data list around 40,000 clones, and 60% to 85% of these were observed just once. The ten largest make up around 25% of the sample.

Specimen: peripheral blood. The rearranged chain carries TRBV5-6 and TRBJ1-4, with 8 bases aligning to TRBD1. This TCR derives from a man between 65 and 80 years old with acute or convalescent COVID-19. The DNA reads TGTGCCAGCAGCCGGGACAGGCCTTTCGGCGAACTGTTTTTT. This codes for CASSRDRPFGELFF.